The 27 T cell receptor beta chains below were found in one sample sequenced in a study of T cells in localized non-small cell lung cancer. Clones were read by immunoSEQ multiplex PCR, and TCRdb kept only the in-frame ones, dropping some. The table lists fewer than 75,000 clones, around 85% of them singletons, with 1.3% in the top ten. The sequenced sample was peripheral blood, obtained before any cancer treatment. These receptors came from a female donor aged 60 or older with stage I lung adenocarcinoma.

V is TRBV7-9 and J is TRBJ2-7, with D unresolved. The V gene lost 0 bases and the J gene lost 6 bases, with 3 bases spanning the gap. In germline, CDR1 is SEHNR, CDR2 FQNEAQ (reference sequence). The CDR3 runs to 11 residues. The chain's CDR3 is CASSLAGEQYF. CDR3 sequence (DNA): TGTGCCAGCAGCTTAGCGGGCGAGCAGTACTTC.

This clone was seen only a few times. This chain uses TRBV11-3 with TRBJ1-2, with D perhaps matching TRBD1 (6 bases). Germline V gene sequence: CDR1 SGHNT, CDR2 YENEEA. V was shortened by 1 base and J by 3 bases, with 12 bases between the two germline ends. The CDR3 loop spans 15 amino acids. The CDR3 coding sequence is TGTGCCAGCAGCTTAGGGGGGGCGCAGCACTATGGCTACACCTTC. It encodes CASSLGGAQHYGYTF.

The chain carries TRBV14 and TRBJ1-2; 11 bases are shared with TRBD1. V was pared by 3 bases and J by 0 bases, with 9 bases of the junction left unmatched. Germline V gene sequence: CDR1 SGHDN, CDR2 FVKESK. This CDR3 has 18 residues. The CDR3 region has the DNA TGTGCCAGCAGCCAGGAACCGGGACAGGGGGGGACTAACTATGGCTACACCTTC. The encoded protein is CASSQEPGQGGTNYGYTF.

The chain combines TRBV29-1 with TRBJ2-3; D is perhaps TRBD1 or TRBD2 (6 bases each). CDR3 length: 14 residues. Trimming took 2 bases from V and 1 from J, leaving 10 bases between them. Germline-derived CDR1 and CDR2 are SQVTM and ANQGSEA. Here the CDR3 DNA reads TGCAGCGTTGAAAGGGGGGATGGCACAGATACGCAGTATTTT. Translating it yields CSVERGDGTDTQYF.

This clone has a handful of counts. This chain connects TRBV5-1 to TRBJ1-3; the D gene is possibly TRBD1 (5 bases). CDR1 SGHRS and CDR2 YFSETQ come from the germline V gene. V was cut by 3 bases and J by 0 bases, with 10 bases left in between. The CDR3 has 15 amino acids. The CDR3, as DNA: TGCGCCAGCAGCTCCGGGACGTCCTCTGGAAACACCATATATTTT. Protein product: CASSSGTSSGNTIYF.

CDR3 DNA: TGTGCCATCGATCAGGGAATGGGGGAGCTGTTTTTT. It specifies CAIDQGMGELFF. This rearrangement joins TRBV10-3 to TRBJ2-2, with a weak D call TRBD1 (5 bases). The CDR3 spans 12 residues. V lost 8 bases and J 8 bases, leaving 12 bases between the germline ends. Germline CDR1 is ENHRY and CDR2 is SYGVKD.

The chain joins TRBV28 to TRBJ2-5; perhaps TRBD1 as D (6 bases). CDR3 length: 13 amino acids. Germline CDR1 and CDR2: MDHEN and SYDVKM. Deletions cut 6 bases from V and 3 bases from J, with 11 bases between. The CDR3 DNA reads TGTGCCAGCAGGGCAGGGGTGGAAGAGACCCAGTACTTC. It codes for CASRAGVEETQYF. The entire variable domain, with the rest obtained from reference TRBV28 and TRBJ2-5, is as follows: DVKVTQSSRYLVKRTGEKVFLECVQDMDHENMFWYRQDPGLGLRLIYFSYDVKMKEKGDIPEGYSVSREKKERFSLILESASTNQTSMYLCASRAGVEETQYFGPGTRLLVL.

The genes are TRBV7-3 and TRBJ1-3; possibly TRBD1 for D (6 bases). The germline V and J ends were trimmed by 6 bases and 4 bases, with 16 bases remaining between them. The CDR3 has 15 residues. Germline CDR1 is SGHTA and CDR2 is FQGTGA. The CDR3 spells CASSQSQGKGNTIYF. The CDR3 bases are TGTGCCAGCAGTCAATCCCAGGGGAAAGGAAACACCATATATTTT.

Points on this clone: The sample contains more than one DNA sequence encoding this CDR3. This rearrangement joins TRBV7-2 to TRBJ2-7; D gene ambiguous. The germline V and J ends were trimmed by 3 bases and 4 bases, with 4 bases remaining between them. This CDR3 has 11 amino acids. Germline V gene data show CDR1 as SGHTA and CDR2 as FQGNSA. CDR3 nucleotides: TGTGCCAGCAGCTTCCAATACGAGCAGTACTTC. As protein: CASSFQYEQYF.

This clone has at least ten counts. The J gene is TRBJ2-1, the V gene TRBV19; possible D gene TRBD2, 6 bases. The CDR3 loop spans 16 amino acids. Germline CDR1 LNHDA, CDR2 SQIVND (reference sequence). Trimming took 1 base from V and 11 from J, leaving 21 bases between them. In DNA form, the CDR3 reads TGTGCCAGTAGTATAGTTGGGGAAATAAGACTAGAAAAGCAGTTCTTC. Translated: CASSIVGEIRLEKQFF.

The CDR3 DNA reads TGCGCCAGCAGCTCCCGACTAGCGGGGACCGGGGAGCTGTTTTTT. Protein sequence: CASSSRLAGTGELFF. This rearrangement joins TRBV5-1 to TRBJ2-2; 11 bases are shared with TRBD2. V trimming: 3 bases; J trimming: 5 bases; junction bases outside the gene matches: 3. Germline V gene sequence: CDR1 SGHRS, CDR2 YFSETQ. This CDR3 has 15 amino acids. Variable domain in full (rest from reference TRBV5-1 and TRBJ2-2): KAGVTQTPRYLIKTRGQQVTLSCSPISGHRSVSWYQQTPGQGLQFLFEYFSETQRNKGNFPGRFSGRQFSNSRSEMNVSTLELGDSALYLCASSSRLAGTGELFFGEGSRLTVL.

The chain is built from TRBV7-9 and TRBJ2-2, with a possible D match to TRBD1 (6 bases). V was clipped by 5 bases and J by 2 bases, with 12 bases between them. CDR3 length: 15 residues. From germline, CDR1 is SEHNR and CDR2 FQNEAQ (reference sequence). The CDR3 nucleotides read TGTGCCAGCAGCGAAAGCAGGGGTAACACCGGGGAGCTGTTTTTT. Its translation is CASSESRGNTGELFF.

The V call is TRBV5-1, the J call TRBJ2-6; D remains ambiguous. The germline V gene encodes CDR1 SGHRS and CDR2 YFSETQ. This CDR3 has 16 amino acids. V lost 5 bases to trimming and J lost 1 base, with 13 bases between them. CDR3 sequence reads: CASSLPTSSGANVLTF. The CDR3 DNA sequence: TGCGCCAGCAGTTTACCAACCAGTTCTGGGGCCAACGTCCTGACTTTC.

V is TRBV5-1 and J is TRBJ2-1; 11 bases agree with TRBD2. J lost 4 bases, V lost 2 bases, and 5 bases had no gene match. CDR3 length: 16 residues. Germline V gene lookup returns CDR1 SGHRS and CDR2 YFSETQ. Written as DNA, the CDR3 is TGCGCCAGCAGCTTTCTAGCGGGGGGCGGTTACAATGAGCAGTTCTTC. Its protein product is CASSFLAGGGYNEQFF.

This clone occurred a few times. The genes are TRBV10-3 and TRBJ2-3, with 10 bases lining up with TRBD1. This CDR3 has 18 residues. The germline V gene has CDR1 ENHRY and CDR2 SYGVKD. Trimming removed 3 bases from V and 5 bases from J; junction bases left unmatched: 14. The DNA of the CDR3 is TGTGCCATCAGTGACCCCGGGACAGGGGCGGTAAAGCGAGATACGCAGTATTTT. Translating it yields CAISDPGTGAVKRDTQYF.

The genes are TRBV12-2 and TRBJ2-1; the tabulated D call, TRBD2, remains unverified against the DNA. TRBV12-2 counts as a pseudogene. The CDR3 has 14 amino acids. The CDR3 here is CASPQRGSNNEQFF. In nucleotides, the CDR3 is TGTGCAAGTCCCCAGCGCGGGAGCAACAATGAGCAGTTCTTC.

This sequence joins TRBV9 and TRBJ2-5, with D maybe TRBD1 (6 bases). This CDR3 has 13 residues. Germline CDR1 and CDR2: SGDLS and YYNGEE. The V gene lost 0 bases and the J gene lost 6 bases, with 9 bases spanning the gap. CDR3 in amino acids: CASSVGGQKTQYF. CDR3 sequence (DNA): TGTGCCAGCAGCGTAGGGGGACAAAAGACCCAGTACTTC. Based on the CDR3 plus reference TRBV9 and TRBJ2-5, the full variable domain is DSGVTQTPKHLITATGQRVTLRCSPRSGDLSVYWYQQSLDQGLQFLIQYYNGEERAKGNILERFSAQQFPDLHSELNLSSLELGDSALYFCASSVGGQKTQYFGPGTRLLVL.

CDR3 region: CASSLVGTFYNEKLFF. CDR3 DNA: TGTGCCAGCAGCTTAGTGGGGACATTCTACAATGAAAAACTGTTTTTT. J is TRBJ1-4 and V is TRBV7-2; D might be TRBD1 (6 bases). The CDR3 extends over 16 amino acids. The germline CDR1 and CDR2 sequences are SGHTA and FQGNSA. V was shortened by 1 base and J by 5 bases, with 14 bases between the two germline ends.

The chain joins TRBV7-2 to TRBJ2-3, with D hard to call. The germline V and J ends were trimmed by 8 bases and 0 bases, with 12 bases remaining between them. Germline CDR1 reads SGHTA; CDR2 reads FQGNSA. This CDR3 spans 14 amino acids. DNA for the CDR3: TGTGCCAGCTCCACTCAGTTAAGCACAGATACGCAGTATTTT. This sequence encodes CASSTQLSTDTQYF.

This clone was detected only once. The chain recombines TRBV11-2 with TRBJ2-2; D might be TRBD1 (5 bases). The V gene's germline CDR1 is SGHAT and CDR2 FQNNGV. V was cut by 1 base and J by 5 bases, with 14 bases left in between. The CDR3 totals 16 residues. The CDR3 is CASSLVQGSRTGELFF. The CDR3, as DNA: TGTGCCAGCAGCTTAGTTCAGGGCTCGAGGACCGGGGAGCTGTTTTTT.

A word on this clone: Other DNA sequences within the sample encode an identical CDR3. V usage is TRBV20-1 and J usage is TRBJ1-1; D unresolved. V lost 3 bases and J lost 1, with 3 bases in between. Germline CDR1 is DFQATT and CDR2 is SNEGSKA (reference sequence). This CDR3 comprises 11 residues. The CDR3 DNA sequence: TGCAGTGCTAGGGGGAACACTGAAGCTTTCTTT. This gives the protein CSARGNTEAFF.

The chain employs TRBV5-6 and TRBJ2-3; perhaps TRBD2 as D (6 bases). The CDR3 loop spans 15 amino acids. The germline V gene has CDR1 SGHDT and CDR2 YYEEEE. V was trimmed by 0 bases and J by 3 bases, leaving 11 bases between them. For the CDR3, the DNA is TGTGCCAGCAGCTTGGTGCAGGGAGGTACAGATACGCAGTATTTT. This gives the protein CASSLVQGGTDTQYF.

The rearrangement links TRBV5-8 to TRBJ2-3, with a weak D call TRBD2 (6 bases). The germline CDR1 and CDR2 sequences are SGHTS and YDEGEE. This CDR3 contains 14 residues. Trimming took 4 bases from V and 2 from J, leaving 11 bases between them. The CDR3 sequence is CASSPGLATDTQYF. In DNA, the CDR3 is TGTGCCAGCAGCCCGGGACTCGCCACAGATACGCAGTATTTT.

This clone was counted at least ten times. The rearrangement uses TRBV7-7 and TRBJ2-7; possible D gene TRBD1, 7 bases. The V end lost 5 bases, the J end lost 6 bases, and 14 bases lay between the germline ends. The germline gives CDR1 SSHAT, CDR2 FNYEAQ (reference sequence). This CDR3 has 13 residues. The CDR3 region is CASSADQGGEQYF. Here the CDR3 DNA reads TGTGCCAGCAGCGCGGACCAGGGGGGCGAGCAGTACTTC.

V gene TRBV5-1 combines with J gene TRBJ1-1; 12 bases match TRBD1. Germline V gene data show CDR1 as SGHRS and CDR2 as YFSETQ. The trim removed 2 bases at V and 1 base at J, leaving 3 bases unmatched. The CDR3 covers 16 residues. CDR3 nucleotides: TGCGCCAGCAGCTTCGGGACAGGGGGCAAGAACACTGAAGCTTTCTTT. It yields the protein CASSFGTGGKNTEAFF.

The chain joins TRBV15 to TRBJ2-3; 7 bases are a match to TRBD2. Germline CDR1 reads LNHNV; CDR2 reads YYDKDF (reference sequence). V trimming: 5 bases; J trimming: 2 bases; junction bases outside the gene matches: 7. The CDR3 is made up of 15 amino acids. The CDR3 DNA is TGTGCCACCAGCCAAGCAGGGAGGGTCACAGATACGCAGTATTTT. Protein: CATSQAGRVTDTQYF.

As regards this clone: This specimen includes other DNA sequences encoding the same CDR3. The chain joins TRBV7-2 to TRBJ2-1; tentatively, D is TRBD1 (6 bases). CDR3 length: 14 residues. Looked up from germline, CDR1 is SGHTA and CDR2 is FQGNSA. Deletions cut 1 base from V and 2 bases from J, with 6 bases between. The CDR3: CASSLGTAYNEQFF. The CDR3 nucleotides are TGTGCCAGCAGCTTAGGGACAGCCTACAATGAGCAGTTCTTC. Variable domain in full (rest from reference TRBV7-2 and TRBJ2-1): GAGVSQSPSNKVTEKGKDVELRCDPISGHTALYWYRQSLGQGLEFLIYFQGNSAPDKSGLPSDRFSAERTGGSVSTLTIQRTQQEDSAVYLCASSLGTAYNEQFFGPGTRLTVL.